One and the same sample provided the 23 T cell receptor beta chains below, sequenced in a study of blood T cells in healthy people across ages. It was with a sample-barcoded 5' primer and a J-beta primer mix that a second PCR of about 6 to 12 cycles was run. TCRdb independently ran MiXCR on the 5' RACE reads; one entry per CDR3 protein. Found here are approximately 1.5 million distinct CDR3 sequences, roughly 43% of them singletons; the top ten hold roughly 3.7%. Sequenced: blood. These receptors all stem from a woman under 30 in good health.

The chain employs TRBV6-1 and TRBJ2-7; TRBD1 matches 9 bases. The CDR3 totals 17 residues. Germline values: CDR1 MNHNS, CDR2 SASEGT. V was clipped by 7 bases and J by 0 bases; unmatched bases: 13. CDR3 bases: TGTGCCAGCAATCGTTTCGGGGACAGGGCTTTCTCCTACGAGCAGTACTTC. Protein: CASNRFGDRAFSYEQYF.

The chain combines TRBV12-3 or TRBV12-4 with TRBJ2-1; D is perhaps TRBD1 or TRBD2 (5 bases each). V was cut by 5 bases and J by 8 bases, with 22 bases left in between. The CDR3 is 16 residues long. CDR3 residues: CASSPGTGIHVDEQFF. The DNA of the CDR3 is TGTGCCAGCAGTCCCGGGACCGGGATTCACGTCGATGAGCAGTTCTTC.

The chain has TRBV3-1 and TRBJ2-2; D is undetermined. Germline loops: CDR1 LGHDT, CDR2 YNNKEL (reference sequence). V shed 4 bases and J shed 3 bases, with 12 bases lying between them. The CDR3 contains 15 residues. CDR3 nucleotides: TGTGCCAGCAGCCCCTACAGCCGGCACACCGGGGAGCTGTTTTTT. Its translation is CASSPYSRHTGELFF.

Comment on this clonotype: Germline and junction disagree at one end, which may indicate a read error. The chain links TRBV9 to TRBJ2-5; D not resolved. The V gene's germline CDR1 is SGDLS and CDR2 YYNGEE. CDR3 length equals 15 residues. Written as DNA, the CDR3 is TGTACCAGCAGCGTAGGGAACTCCCTTCCGGGTGAGCAGTACTTC. It encodes CTSSVGNSLPGEQYF.

The chain couples TRBV27 to TRBJ2-3; 8 positions match TRBD2. The CDR3 sequence is 14 residues long. Per germline, CDR1 MNHEY and CDR2 SMNVEV (reference sequence). J lost 4 bases, V lost 9 bases, and 9 bases had no gene match. CDR3 nucleotides: TGTGCCAGTCGAGCGGGAGCAAGGGCAGATACGCAGTATTTT. Its translation is CASRAGARADTQYF.

This clonotype was counted between two and nine times. The chain recombines TRBV7-9 with TRBJ1-2; the D gene is possibly TRBD1 (6 bases). Trimming pared 5 bases from V and 4 bases from J, leaving 23 bases between. CDR1 and CDR2 from the germline V gene are SEHNR and FQNEAQ (reference sequence). The CDR3 contains 17 residues. The CDR3 coding sequence is TGTGCCAGCAGCCTGACACTACAGGGAATACCTGGCTATGGCTACACCTTC. Protein sequence: CASSLTLQGIPGYGYTF.

The chain uses TRBV9 and TRBJ2-7, with D maybe TRBD1 (5 bases). Per germline, CDR1 SGDLS and CDR2 YYNGEE. This CDR3 region has 14 residues. V gave up 0 bases and J gave up 1 base, with 8 bases separating them. CDR3 in DNA: TGTGCCAGCAGCGTAGATGACAGTTCCTACGAGCAGTACTTC. As protein: CASSVDDSSYEQYF.

This clonotype was recorded a few times. The chain recombines TRBV6-2 or TRBV6-3 with TRBJ1-1; D is undetermined. The germline V gene has CDR1 MNHEY and CDR2 SVGEGT. The CDR3 extends over 13 amino acids. Between the trimmed V and J ends, which lost 7 bases and 1 base, there was a span of 10 bases. The CDR3 coding sequence is TGTGCCAGCACCTTCAGACAGAACACTGAAGCTTTCTTT. It specifies CASTFRQNTEAFF.

This sequence joins TRBV25-1 and TRBJ1-5; D gene uncertain. The CDR3 loop spans 13 amino acids. Germline V CDR1 and CDR2: MGHDK, SYGVNS. V lost 4 bases and J lost 3, with 7 bases in between. In DNA form, the CDR3 reads TGTGCCAGCAGTGGGGCTGTCAATCAGCCCCAGCATTTT. This sequence encodes CASSGAVNQPQHF.

The chain combines TRBV4-2 with TRBJ2-1, with D maybe TRBD2 (6 bases). CDR3 length equals 16 residues. Germline CDR1 and CDR2: LGHNA and YNFKEQ. The germline V and J ends were trimmed by 1 base and 2 bases, with 12 bases remaining between them. The CDR3 coding sequence is TGTGCCAGCAGCCAAGCGGGAGTGGGGACCTACAATGAGCAGTTCTTC. Translated, it gives CASSQAGVGTYNEQFF.

This chain joins TRBV20-1 and TRBJ1-2; 7 bases match TRBD1. Germline loops: CDR1 DFQATT, CDR2 SNEGSKA (reference sequence). The CDR3 covers 11 residues. This CDR3 is CCLQGSYGYTF. CDR3 sequence (DNA): TGCTGTTTACAGGGGAGCTATGGCTACACCTTC.

This chain links TRBV4-1 with TRBJ2-2; no clear D gene. The CDR3 runs 14 residues. The V end was cut by 4 bases, the J end by 5 bases, with 11 bases between. Germline CDR1 is MGHRA and CDR2 is YSYEKL. CDR3 DNA sequence: TGCGCCAGCAGCCCTCGGCGGCAAACCGGGGAGCTGTTTTTT. Protein: CASSPRRQTGELFF.

CDR3 sequence: CASSQEGLAGTSYEQYF. Here the CDR3 DNA reads TGCGCCAGCAGCCAAGAGGGACTAGCGGGGACGTCCTACGAGCAGTACTTC. V usage is TRBV4-1 and J usage is TRBJ2-7, with 13 positions matching TRBD2. The junction had 3 bases not matched to a gene; V was cut back by 0 bases and J by 1 base. The CDR3 is 17 residues long. Germline values: CDR1 MGHRA, CDR2 YSYEKL.

The chain is built from TRBV7-2 and TRBJ1-1; 8 bases map to TRBD1. The CDR3 covers 15 residues. Trimming removed 5 bases from V and 6 bases from J; junction bases left unmatched: 11. Germline CDR1 and CDR2: SGHTA and FQGNSA. Written as DNA, the CDR3 is TGTGCCAGCAGCGGACAGGGTCGGGTGGGTGCTGAAGCTTTCTTT. Protein sequence: CASSGQGRVGAEAFF.

J is TRBJ2-7 and V is TRBV29-1; possible D gene TRBD2, 5 bases. Deletions cut 2 bases from V and 0 bases from J, with 8 bases between. Germline loops: CDR1 SQVTM, CDR2 ANQGSEA. CDR3 length equals 13 residues. The CDR3 DNA reads TGCAGCGTTGAACTGGCGGGCTCCTACGAGCAGTACTTC. Amino acid sequence: CSVELAGSYEQYF.

This clonotype showed up just a few times. In DNA, the CDR3 is TGTGCCAGCAGTGAGCGGGACAGGGACTACAATGAGCAGTTCTTC. This gives the protein CASSERDRDYNEQFF. This chain connects TRBV2 to TRBJ2-1, with 9 bases lining up with TRBD1. The CDR3 contains 15 residues. V shed 3 bases, J shed 3 bases, and the junction held 3 bases outside the gene matches. Germline V gives CDR1 SNHLY, CDR2 FYNNEI.

The chain links TRBV12-3 or TRBV12-4 to TRBJ2-5; D may match TRBD1 or TRBD2 (5 bases each). V was shortened by 2 bases and J by 1 base, with 26 bases between the two germline ends. The CDR3 extends over 20 amino acids. Here the CDR3 reads CASSLYSRGLRGPSQETQYF. CDR3 nucleotides: TGTGCCAGCAGTTTATATTCCCGGGGTTTGAGGGGCCCAAGCCAAGAGACCCAGTACTTC.

The V call is TRBV20-1, the J call TRBJ2-1; 10 nucleotides match TRBD2. Germline V CDR1 and CDR2: DFQATT, SNEGSKA (reference sequence). Losses at the gene ends were 5 bases for V and 5 bases for J; bases not matched to a gene: 3. The CDR3 runs to 13 residues. This chain's CDR3 is CSALAGGDNEQFF. The CDR3 nucleotides read TGCAGTGCTTTAGCGGGAGGAGACAATGAGCAGTTCTTC.

The chain is built from TRBV21-1 and TRBJ1-1; the DNA was not used to check the table's D call, TRBD1. TRBV21-1 is flagged as a pseudogene. CDR3 size: 13 residues. The CDR3 DNA sequence: TGTGCCATCCTTGGACAGGGGAACACTGAAGCTTTCTTT. This sequence encodes CAILGQGNTEAFF.

This clonotype was seen repeatedly, ten times or more. This sequence joins TRBV12-3 or TRBV12-4 and TRBJ2-3; no clear D. This CDR3 is 14 amino acids long. Trimming pared 7 bases from V and 3 bases from J, leaving 14 bases between. The CDR3 nucleotides are TGTGCCAGCACCCCCGGTCCGGAGACAGATACGCAGTATTTT. It codes for CASTPGPETDTQYF.

In its sample, this clonotype was seen a few times. The chain recombines TRBV20-1 with TRBJ2-5, with a possible D match to TRBD2 (5 bases). Trimming stripped 3 bases from V and 11 bases from J, with 22 bases between. Germline values: CDR1 DFQATT, CDR2 SNEGSKA (reference sequence). The CDR3 extends over 14 amino acids. CDR3 bases: TGCAGTGCTAGTCCCGTAGCGAACCACAATGAGCAGTACTTC. Protein: CSASPVANHNEQYF.

J is TRBJ2-3 and V is TRBV15, with 9 bases identical to TRBD1. J lost 3 bases, V lost 2 bases, and 6 bases had no gene match. The CDR3 consists of 16 residues. Germline loops: CDR1 LNHNV, CDR2 YYDKDF (reference sequence). This chain's CDR3 is CATSRTGGGVTDTQYF. The CDR3 DNA reads as TGTGCCACCAGCAGAACAGGGGGCGGTGTGACAGATACGCAGTATTTT.

The V gene is TRBV24-1, the J gene TRBJ2-3; TRBD2 matches at 11 bases. The ends lost 5 bases at V and 2 bases at J; junction bases unmatched: 2. Germline-derived CDR1 and CDR2 are KGHDR and SFDVKD. The CDR3 sequence is 15 residues long. CDR3 residues: CATSVAGGATDTQYF. In DNA, the CDR3 is TGTGCCACCAGTGTAGCGGGGGGGGCCACAGATACGCAGTATTTT.